Below are 10 T cell receptor beta chains sequenced from a single sample in a study of T cell changes during pregnancy in multiple sclerosis. The method was immunoSEQ multiplex PCR; TCRdb's version includes in-frame clones alone and lacks a portion of them. The data hold roughly 67,000 clones, with approximately 90% observed a single time. Sequencing used peripheral blood, obtained in the second trimester of pregnancy. The origin of the receptors is a female donor with multiple sclerosis, enrolled in a pregnancy study.

The chain combines TRBV5-1 with TRBJ2-3; no definite D call. The germline CDR1 and CDR2 sequences are SGHRS and YFSETQ. The CDR3 runs to 12 residues. The germline V and J ends were trimmed by 7 bases and 0 bases, with 6 bases remaining between them. CDR3 protein: CASPPSTDTQYF. CDR3 nucleotide sequence: TGCGCCAGCCCCCCGAGCACAGATACGCAGTATTTT.

In this sample, this clone turned up once. The rearrangement links TRBV7-3 to TRBJ2-5, with 9 bases fitting TRBD2. In germline, CDR1 is SGHTA, CDR2 FQGTGA. The junction had 6 bases not matched to a gene; V was cut back by 4 bases and J by 6 bases. CDR3 size: 14 residues. CDR3 in DNA: TGTGCCAGCAGCTCGACCGGGACTAGCCAGACCCAGTACTTC. It codes for CASSSTGTSQTQYF.

The genes are TRBV5-1 and TRBJ1-1, with 7 bases that match TRBD1. V was clipped by 4 bases and J by 6 bases; unmatched bases: 12. Germline CDR1 SGHRS, CDR2 YFSETQ. This CDR3 is 15 amino acids long. As DNA, the CDR3 is TGCGCCAGCAGCCGCGAAGGACAGGTCGGCGCTGAAGCTTTCTTT. Residues: CASSREGQVGAEAFF.

The rearrangement joins TRBV4-2 to TRBJ1-5, with 7 bases identical to TRBD1. V lost 4 bases to trimming and J lost 1 base; unmatched junction nucleotides: 4. Germline CDR1 is LGHNA and CDR2 is YNFKEQ. The CDR3 covers 15 residues. The CDR3 coding sequence is TGTGCCAGCAGCCCCGGGACAGTAAGCAATCAGCCCCAGCATTTT. Translation: CASSPGTVSNQPQHF.

The table lists this clone with a count of one. The V and J genes are TRBV5-6 and TRBJ2-6; D remains ambiguous. This CDR3 has 16 amino acids. V lost 0 bases and J lost 4, with 11 bases in between. Germline V CDR1 and CDR2: SGHDT, YYEEEE. The CDR3 DNA reads TGTGCCAGCAGCTTGGAGTCAGGCTTAGGGGCCAACGTCCTGACTTTC. It encodes CASSLESGLGANVLTF. Drawing the rest from reference TRBV5-6 and TRBJ2-6, the complete variable domain is DAGVTQSPTHLIKTRGQQVTLRCSPKSGHDTVSWYQQALGQGPQFIFQYYEEEERQRGNFPDRFSGHQFPNYSSELNVNALLLGDSALYLCASSLESGLGANVLTFGAGSRLTVL.

The J gene is TRBJ2-7, the V gene TRBV2, with 8 bases that match TRBD1. CDR1 and CDR2 from the germline V gene are SNHLY and FYNNEI. Unmatched junction bases numbered 5, after V lost 4 bases and J lost 6 bases. The CDR3 consists of 13 residues. The CDR3 reads CASSGQGKGEQYF. The DNA for the CDR3 is TGTGCCAGCAGTGGACAGGGGAAGGGCGAGCAGTACTTC.

V usage is TRBV2 and J usage is TRBJ2-7; D may be TRBD1 (6 bases). Trimming removed 2 bases at V and 2 bases at J, with 13 bases between. The germline CDR1 and CDR2 sequences are SNHLY and FYNNEI. The CDR3 is made up of 15 amino acids. The CDR3 reads CASSEIGQGTYEQYF. The CDR3 DNA sequence: TGTGCCAGCAGTGAAATAGGCCAGGGGACCTACGAGCAGTACTTC.

This clone was counted once. This chain connects TRBV6-5 to TRBJ2-1, with D tentatively TRBD2 (5 bases). V was clipped by 6 bases and J by 6 bases, with 12 bases between them. Germline loops: CDR1 MNHEY, CDR2 SVGAGI. The CDR3 runs to 13 residues. The CDR3 sequence is CASRRTSFNEQFF. The CDR3 DNA sequence: TGTGCCAGCAGGAGAACTAGTTTCAATGAGCAGTTCTTC.

This rearrangement joins TRBV5-1 to TRBJ1-5, with 8 bases aligning to TRBD1. The germline gives CDR1 SGHRS, CDR2 YFSETQ. V was clipped by 3 bases and J by 7 bases; unmatched bases: 6. The CDR3 has 14 residues. The CDR3 is CASSWTGLGQPQHF. The CDR3 nucleotides are TGCGCCAGCAGCTGGACAGGGTTGGGGCAGCCCCAGCATTTT. Based on the CDR3 plus reference TRBV5-1 and TRBJ1-5, the full variable domain is KAGVTQTPRYLIKTRGQQVTLSCSPISGHRSVSWYQQTPGQGLQFLFEYFSETQRNKGNFPGRFSGRQFSNSRSEMNVSTLELGDSALYLCASSWTGLGQPQHFGDGTRLSIL.

V and J are TRBV18 and TRBJ1-2; possibly TRBD1 for D (5 bases). V was pared by 4 bases and J by 2 bases, with 20 bases between. Germline V gives CDR1 KGHSH, CDR2 LQKENI. The CDR3 consists of 17 residues. CDR3 sequence: CASSLFGAYLRNYGYTF. DNA of the CDR3: TGTGCCAGCTCACTTTTTGGGGCCTATCTAAGGAACTATGGCTACACCTTC.